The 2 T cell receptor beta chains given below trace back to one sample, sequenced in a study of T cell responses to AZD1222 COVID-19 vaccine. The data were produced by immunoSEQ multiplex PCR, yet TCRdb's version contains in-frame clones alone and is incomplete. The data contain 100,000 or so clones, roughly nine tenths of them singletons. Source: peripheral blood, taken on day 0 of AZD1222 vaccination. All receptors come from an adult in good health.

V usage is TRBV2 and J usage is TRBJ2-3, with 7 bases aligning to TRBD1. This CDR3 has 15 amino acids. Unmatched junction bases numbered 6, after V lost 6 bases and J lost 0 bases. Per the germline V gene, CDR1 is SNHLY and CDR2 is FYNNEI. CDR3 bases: TGTGCCAGCAGGACACAGGGGTCAAGCACAGATACGCAGTATTTT. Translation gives CASRTQGSSTDTQYF.

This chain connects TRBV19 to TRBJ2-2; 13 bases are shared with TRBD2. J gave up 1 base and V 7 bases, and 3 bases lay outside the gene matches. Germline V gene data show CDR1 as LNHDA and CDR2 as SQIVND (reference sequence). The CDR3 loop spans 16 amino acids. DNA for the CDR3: TGTGCCAGTACCGGACTAGCGGGAGAGAACACCGGGGAGCTGTTTTTT. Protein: CASTGLAGENTGELFF. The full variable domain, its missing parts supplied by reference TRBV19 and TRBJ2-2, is DGGITQSPKYLFRKEGQNVTLSCEQNLNHDAMYWYRQDPGQGLRLIYYSQIVNDFQKGDIAEGYSVSREKKESFPLTVTSAQKNPTAFYLCASTGLAGENTGELFFGEGSRLTVL.